This T cell receptor (beta chain) comes out of a study of human T cells and chemical hapten exposure. Each CDR3 protein is one row after TCRdb ran MiXCR on the RACE reads. The sample shows under 450,000 distinct CDR3 sequences, around 6% of them seen only once. This clonotype was seen at least ten times. This CDR3 spans 15 amino acids. The germline V gene has CDR1 MNHEY and CDR2 SVGAGI. With 6 bases removed from V and 5 bases from J, the gap between germline ends came to 14 bases. Stated time point: patch test 2, 6 weeks after DPC sensitization. Stated treatment: therapeutic diphenylcyclopropenone sensitization with weekly scalp DPC.

The specimen was whole blood, collected in connection with sensitization to the hapten diphenylcyclopropenone (DPC). The chain carries TRBV6-5 and TRBJ1-6; the D gene is possibly TRBD1 (6 bases). The receptor's source is a young woman with alopecia areata. Some clones in this sample may be carry-over from other donors' samples. Written as DNA, the CDR3 is TGTGCCAGCAGCACGACAGGCGACCATAATTCACCCCTCCACTTT. Translating it yields CASSTTGDHNSPLHF.